Listed below are T cell receptor beta chains from one sample, sequenced in a study of T cells after yellow fever vaccination. MiXCR, run by TCRdb on the 5' RACE reads, gives a single entry per CDR3 protein. This table has some 670,000 distinct CDR3 sequences, approximately 13% appearing once. Material: PBMCs, obtained on the day of the yellow fever booster vaccination. The receptor set was obtained from a man under 40 who received the YFV17D yellow fever vaccine. Both conserved end residues are part of each CDR3. Fields, in order: V gene, D gene, J gene, clone size, CDR3 protein, CDR3 DNA. The D gene is left open where the match is weak. Part of the rows lack a size; the others show once, few, many or a class for expanded clones.

V gene: TRBV28
D gene: NA
J gene: TRBJ2-1
clone size: many
CDR3 protein: CASRGRGSSYNEQFF
CDR3 DNA: TGTGCCAGCAGAGGTAGAGGAAGCTCCTACAATGAGCAGTTCTTC

V gene: TRBV27
D gene: NA
J gene: TRBJ2-3
clone size: few
CDR3 protein: CASSLSIGVLGADTQYF
CDR3 DNA: TGTGCCAGCAGTTTATCGATTGGGGTACTAGGGGCAGATACGCAGTATTTT

V gene: TRBV5-6
D gene: TRBD1
J gene: TRBJ2-1
clone size: many
CDR3 protein: CASMGQGYNEQFF
CDR3 DNA: TGTGCCAGCATGGGACAGGGCTACAATGAGCAGTTCTTC

V gene: TRBV20-1
D gene: TRBD2
J gene: TRBJ2-1
clone size: NA
CDR3 protein: CSASLQRGHNEQFF
CDR3 DNA: TGCAGTGCTTCCCTTCAGCGGGGACACAATGAGCAGTTCTTC

V gene: TRBV5-1
D gene: NA
J gene: TRBJ2-3
clone size: once
CDR3 protein: CASSWDSHRTSRRAADTQYF
CDR3 DNA: TGCGCCAGCAGCTGGGACAGCCACCGGACTAGCAGGAGGGCCGCAGATACGCAGTATTTT

V gene: TRBV6-2/TRBV6-3
D gene: NA
J gene: TRBJ1-6
clone size: NA
CDR3 protein: CASSYSNTENSPLHF
CDR3 DNA: TGTGCCAGCAGTTACTCGAATACGGAGAATTCACCCCTCCACTTT

V gene: TRBV7-9
D gene: NA
J gene: TRBJ2-5
clone size: NA
CDR3 protein: CASSLHTGKETQYF
CDR3 DNA: TGTGCCAGCAGTTTACATACGGGCAAAGAGACCCAGTACTTC

V gene: TRBV4-3
D gene: NA
J gene: TRBJ2-3
clone size: few
CDR3 protein: CASSQESGAGLMF
CDR3 DNA: TGCGCCAGCAGCCAAGAGAGTGGGGCAGGTCTCATGTTT

V gene: TRBV5-1
D gene: TRBD2
J gene: TRBJ2-5
clone size: many
CDR3 protein: CASSDGTIGETQYF
CDR3 DNA: TGCGCCAGCAGCGACGGGACTATAGGCGAGACCCAGTACTTC

V gene: TRBV20-1
D gene: NA
J gene: TRBJ2-1
clone size: NA
CDR3 protein: CSARDPALAQFF
CDR3 DNA: TGCAGTGCTAGAGACCCCGCACTTGCGCAGTTCTTC

V gene: TRBV5-4
D gene: NA
J gene: TRBJ1-4
clone size: NA
CDR3 protein: CASSLNPSGSNEKLFF
CDR3 DNA: TGTGCCAGCAGCTTGAACCCTTCAGGGTCTAATGAAAAACTGTTTTTT

V gene: TRBV18
D gene: NA
J gene: TRBJ1-5
clone size: once
CDR3 protein: CASSLNPDGNQPQHF
CDR3 DNA: TGTGCCAGCTCACTCAACCCGGACGGCAATCAGCCCCAGCATTTT

V gene: TRBV29-1
D gene: NA
J gene: TRBJ2-3
clone size: few
CDR3 protein: CSVWGFGTQYF
CDR3 DNA: TGCAGCGTTTGGGGTTTCGGTACGCAGTATTTT

V gene: TRBV6-1
D gene: NA
J gene: TRBJ2-7
clone size: NA
CDR3 protein: CASSEEQRGQQYF
CDR3 DNA: TGTGCCAGCAGTGAAGAACAACGGGGCCAGCAGTACTTC

V gene: TRBV15
D gene: TRBD1
J gene: TRBJ2-7
clone size: NA
CDR3 protein: CATSRPGTDLYEQYF
CDR3 DNA: TGTGCCACCAGCAGACCCGGGACAGATCTCTACGAGCAGTACTTC

V gene: TRBV29-1
D gene: NA
J gene: TRBJ2-4
clone size: NA
CDR3 protein: CSVETLGAKNIQYF
CDR3 DNA: TGCAGCGTTGAAACCCTGGGGGCCAAAAACATTCAGTACTTC

V gene: TRBV2
D gene: NA
J gene: TRBJ2-7
clone size: few
CDR3 protein: CASSETIQARSYEQYF
CDR3 DNA: TGTGCCAGCAGTGAAACGATACAGGCCCGCTCCTACGAGCAGTACTTC

V gene: TRBV18
D gene: NA
J gene: TRBJ2-5
clone size: NA
CDR3 protein: CASSPPMQETQYF
CDR3 DNA: TGTGCCAGCTCACCTCCAATGCAAGAGACCCAGTACTTC

V gene: TRBV20-1
D gene: NA
J gene: TRBJ1-5
clone size: few
CDR3 protein: CSYGRENQPQHF
CDR3 DNA: TGCAGTTATGGACGTGAAAATCAGCCCCAGCATTTT

V gene: TRBV7-8
D gene: NA
J gene: TRBJ2-3
clone size: few
CDR3 protein: CASSSEVGGADTQYF
CDR3 DNA: TGTGCCAGCAGCTCCGAGGTGGGCGGCGCAGATACGCAGTATTTT

V gene: TRBV7-9
D gene: NA
J gene: TRBJ1-1
clone size: NA
CDR3 protein: CASSIQYNTEAFF
CDR3 DNA: TGTGCCAGCAGCATCCAGTACAACACTGAAGCTTTCTTT

V gene: TRBV6-2/TRBV6-3
D gene: NA
J gene: TRBJ1-1
clone size: many
CDR3 protein: CASTTNTEAFF
CDR3 DNA: TGTGCCAGCACCACCAACACTGAAGCTTTCTTT

V gene: TRBV20-1
D gene: NA
J gene: TRBJ2-7
clone size: NA
CDR3 protein: CSARRDVREQYF
CDR3 DNA: TGCAGTGCAAGACGGGACGTCCGCGAGCAGTACTTC

V gene: TRBV7-2
D gene: TRBD2
J gene: TRBJ2-3
clone size: NA
CDR3 protein: CASSSPSGSFSDTQYF
CDR3 DNA: TGTGCCAGCAGCTCTCCTAGCGGGAGTTTCTCAGATACGCAGTATTTT

V gene: TRBV5-1
D gene: TRBD1
J gene: TRBJ2-4
clone size: many
CDR3 protein: CASSGGQGSKNIQYF
CDR3 DNA: TGCGCCAGCAGCGGGGGACAGGGATCCAAAAACATTCAGTACTTC

V gene: TRBV7-8
D gene: NA
J gene: TRBJ2-3
clone size: few
CDR3 protein: CASSFNGADTQYF
CDR3 DNA: TGTGCCAGCAGTTTCAATGGGGCAGATACGCAGTATTTT

V gene: TRBV29-1
D gene: NA
J gene: TRBJ1-4
clone size: many
CDR3 protein: CSALGSILGEKLFF
CDR3 DNA: TGCAGCGCCCTGGGGAGCATCCTAGGTGAAAAACTGTTTTTT

V gene: TRBV6-1
D gene: NA
J gene: TRBJ1-3
clone size: NA
CDR3 protein: CASSEAVSGGNTIYF
CDR3 DNA: TGTGCCAGCAGTGAAGCCGTATCGGGCGGAAACACCATATATTTT

V gene: TRBV6-5
D gene: NA
J gene: TRBJ2-2
clone size: NA
CDR3 protein: CASSYRFSAGELFF
CDR3 DNA: TGTGCCAGCAGTTACCGGTTCAGTGCCGGGGAGCTGTTTTTT

V gene: TRBV27
D gene: NA
J gene: TRBJ2-3
clone size: NA
CDR3 protein: CASRMGHDAISTDTQYF
CDR3 DNA: TGTGCCAGCAGGATGGGGCACGACGCAATTAGCACAGATACGCAGTATTTT

V gene: TRBV5-1
D gene: NA
J gene: TRBJ2-2
clone size: NA
CDR3 protein: CASSPGAETRTGELFF
CDR3 DNA: TGCGCCAGCAGCCCCGGAGCGGAGACGCGGACCGGGGAGCTGTTTTTT

V gene: TRBV29-1
D gene: NA
J gene: TRBJ2-1
clone size: NA
CDR3 protein: CSVVSQFAGNEQFF
CDR3 DNA: TGCAGCGTTGTAAGCCAGTTCGCGGGCAATGAGCAGTTCTTC

V gene: TRBV6-1
D gene: TRBD1
J gene: TRBJ1-3
clone size: NA
CDR3 protein: CASRQGTGGNTIYF
CDR3 DNA: TGTGCCAGCAGGCAAGGGACAGGGGGAAACACCATATATTTT

V gene: TRBV12-3/TRBV12-4
D gene: NA
J gene: TRBJ2-3
clone size: NA
CDR3 protein: CASSSSRTPLIGDTQYF
CDR3 DNA: TGTGCCAGCAGTTCTTCCCGGACCCCCCTTATCGGGGATACGCAGTATTTT

V gene: TRBV20-1
D gene: NA
J gene: TRBJ2-1
clone size: NA
CDR3 protein: CRTETYNEQFF
CDR3 DNA: TGCAGGACAGAAACCTACAATGAGCAGTTCTTC

V gene: TRBV20-1
D gene: TRBD2
J gene: TRBJ2-1
clone size: NA
CDR3 protein: CSALDGGRASYNEQFF
CDR3 DNA: TGCAGTGCCTTAGATGGTGGGAGGGCCTCCTACAATGAGCAGTTCTTC

V gene: TRBV7-2
D gene: NA
J gene: TRBJ2-7
clone size: many
CDR3 protein: CASSLPGPYEQYF
CDR3 DNA: TGTGCCAGCAGCTTACCAGGGCCCTACGAGCAGTACTTC

V gene: TRBV20-1
D gene: NA
J gene: TRBJ1-1
clone size: NA
CDR3 protein: CSAILRDTEAFF
CDR3 DNA: TGCAGTGCCATTTTGAGGGACACTGAAGCTTTCTTT

V gene: TRBV6-2/TRBV6-3
D gene: NA
J gene: TRBJ2-7
clone size: few
CDR3 protein: CASAEGSGGAYSGEQYF
CDR3 DNA: TGTGCCAGCGCCGAAGGCTCGGGGGGCGCCTACTCCGGCGAGCAGTACTTC

V gene: TRBV11-1
D gene: TRBD2
J gene: TRBJ2-1
clone size: few
CDR3 protein: CASSLWRGEDNEQFF
CDR3 DNA: TGTGCCAGCAGCTTATGGCGGGGGGAGGACAATGAGCAGTTCTTC

V gene: TRBV30
D gene: NA
J gene: TRBJ2-7
clone size: NA
CDR3 protein: CASAQGTYYEQYF
CDR3 DNA: TGTGCCAGCGCCCAGGGGACGTACTACGAGCAGTACTTC

V gene: TRBV7-9
D gene: NA
J gene: TRBJ2-3
clone size: few
CDR3 protein: CASSLSLPSTDTQYF
CDR3 DNA: TGTGCCAGCAGCTTGTCGCTCCCTAGCACAGATACGCAGTATTTT

V gene: TRBV20-1
D gene: NA
J gene: TRBJ2-7
clone size: NA
CDR3 protein: CSARRGHQRGGIEQYF
CDR3 DNA: TGCAGTGCTAGAAGGGGCCACCAAAGGGGGGGAATCGAGCAGTACTTC

V gene: TRBV29-1
D gene: NA
J gene: TRBJ2-7
clone size: few
CDR3 protein: CSVEEVDYEQYF
CDR3 DNA: TGCAGCGTTGAAGAAGTAGACTACGAGCAGTACTTC

V gene: TRBV6-1
D gene: NA
J gene: TRBJ2-5
clone size: few
CDR3 protein: CASSEIMDKETQYF
CDR3 DNA: TGTGCCAGCAGTGAGATAATGGATAAAGAGACCCAGTACTTC

V gene: TRBV7-9
D gene: NA
J gene: TRBJ2-5
clone size: NA
CDR3 protein: CASSLSKRPPETQYF
CDR3 DNA: TGTGCCAGCAGCTTATCTAAGAGACCACCCGAGACCCAGTACTTC

V gene: TRBV15
D gene: NA
J gene: TRBJ1-5
clone size: few
CDR3 protein: CATSRDRRDALNQPQHF
CDR3 DNA: TGTGCCACCAGCAGAGATCGACGGGACGCTCTCAATCAGCCCCAGCATTTT

V gene: TRBV7-9
D gene: TRBD2
J gene: TRBJ2-7
clone size: few
CDR3 protein: CASSLGGGRTYEQYF
CDR3 DNA: TGTGCCAGCAGCTTAGGGGGCGGGAGAACCTACGAGCAGTACTTC

V gene: TRBV7-8
D gene: NA
J gene: TRBJ2-1
clone size: few
CDR3 protein: CASSPQTGSGDFF
CDR3 DNA: TGTGCCAGCAGCCCCCAGACAGGATCGGGCGATTTCTTC

V gene: TRBV6-5
D gene: NA
J gene: TRBJ2-7
clone size: NA
CDR3 protein: CASSGTRHEQYF
CDR3 DNA: TGTGCCAGCTCCGGGACAAGACACGAGCAGTACTTC

V gene: TRBV5-1
D gene: TRBD1
J gene: TRBJ1-2
clone size: few
CDR3 protein: CASSLVVGTGIYGYTF
CDR3 DNA: TGCGCCAGCAGCTTGGTCGTCGGGACAGGGATCTATGGCTACACCTTC